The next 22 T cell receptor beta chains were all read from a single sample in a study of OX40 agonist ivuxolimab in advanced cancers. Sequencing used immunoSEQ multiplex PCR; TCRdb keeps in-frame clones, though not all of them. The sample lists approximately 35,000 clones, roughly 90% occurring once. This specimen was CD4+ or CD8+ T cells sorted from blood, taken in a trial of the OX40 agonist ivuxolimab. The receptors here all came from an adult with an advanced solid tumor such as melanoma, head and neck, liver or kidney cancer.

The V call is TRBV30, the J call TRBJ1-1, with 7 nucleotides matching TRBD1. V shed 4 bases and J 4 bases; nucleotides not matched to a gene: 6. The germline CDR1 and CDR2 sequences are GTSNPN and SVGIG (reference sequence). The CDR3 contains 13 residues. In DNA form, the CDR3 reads TGTGCCTGGAACCCGACAGGGAGCACTGAAGCTTTCTTT. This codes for CAWNPTGSTEAFF.

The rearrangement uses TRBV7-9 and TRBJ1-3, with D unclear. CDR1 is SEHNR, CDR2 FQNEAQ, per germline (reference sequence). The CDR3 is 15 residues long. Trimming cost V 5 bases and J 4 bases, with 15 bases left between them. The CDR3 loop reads CASSQSVTGGNTIYF. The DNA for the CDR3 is TGTGCCAGCAGCCAATCAGTTACGGGGGGAAACACCATATATTTT.

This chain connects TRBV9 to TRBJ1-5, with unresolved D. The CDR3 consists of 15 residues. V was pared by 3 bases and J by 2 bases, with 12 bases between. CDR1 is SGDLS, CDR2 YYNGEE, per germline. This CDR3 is CASSADLGGNQPQHF. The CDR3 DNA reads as TGTGCCAGCAGCGCAGACCTGGGAGGCAATCAGCCCCAGCATTTT.

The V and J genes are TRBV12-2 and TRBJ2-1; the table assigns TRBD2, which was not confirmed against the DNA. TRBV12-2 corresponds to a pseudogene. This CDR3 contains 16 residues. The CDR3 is CASSGVAGVRAHEQFF. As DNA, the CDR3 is TGTGCAAGTTCAGGAGTAGCGGGAGTAAGGGCCCATGAGCAGTTCTTC.

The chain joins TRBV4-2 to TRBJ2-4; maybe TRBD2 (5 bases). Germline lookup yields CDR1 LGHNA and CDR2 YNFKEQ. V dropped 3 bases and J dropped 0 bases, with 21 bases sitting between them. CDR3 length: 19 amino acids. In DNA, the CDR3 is TGTGCCAGCAGCCACCCGTTTGAAGCGGTCGACTTAGCCAAAAACATTCAGTACTTC. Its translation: CASSHPFEAVDLAKNIQYF.

CDR3: CAWSYGEQFF. For the CDR3, the DNA is TGTGCCTGGAGTTACGGGGAGCAGTTCTTC. J is TRBJ2-1 and V is TRBV30; D is ambiguous. CDR3 length: 10 amino acids. CDR1 and CDR2 from the germline V gene are GTSNPN and SVGIG (reference sequence). Between the trimmed V and J ends, which lost 2 bases and 10 bases, there was a span of 6 bases.

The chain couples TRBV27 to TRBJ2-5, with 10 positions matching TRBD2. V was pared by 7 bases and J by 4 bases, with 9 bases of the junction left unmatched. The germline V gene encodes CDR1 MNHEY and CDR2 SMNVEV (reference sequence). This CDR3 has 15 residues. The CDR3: CASTQTSGSGETQYF. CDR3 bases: TGTGCCAGCACCCAGACTAGCGGGTCGGGAGAGACCCAGTACTTC.

The CDR3 DNA reads as TGTGCCAGCACCGTACTAGAGACGGCCGGGGAGCTGTTTTTT. This sequence encodes CASTVLETAGELFF. The chain carries TRBV6-5 and TRBJ2-2; TRBD2 is a possible D gene (5 bases). This CDR3 spans 14 amino acids. The germline CDR1 and CDR2 sequences are MNHEY and SVGAGI. Trimming removed 7 bases at V and 6 bases at J, with 15 bases between.

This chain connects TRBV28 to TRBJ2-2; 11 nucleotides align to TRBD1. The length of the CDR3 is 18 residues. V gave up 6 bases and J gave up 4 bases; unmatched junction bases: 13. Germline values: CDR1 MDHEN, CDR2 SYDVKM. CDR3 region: CASRGDRGRLAVTGELFF. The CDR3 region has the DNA TGTGCCAGCAGGGGGGACAGGGGGAGACTAGCGGTCACCGGGGAGCTGTTTTTT.

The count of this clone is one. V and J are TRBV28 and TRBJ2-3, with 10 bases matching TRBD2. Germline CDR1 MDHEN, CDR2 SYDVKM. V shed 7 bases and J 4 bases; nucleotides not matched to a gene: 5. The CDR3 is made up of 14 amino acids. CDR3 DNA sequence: TGTGCCAGCAACCCTAGCGGGAGCCCAGATACGCAGTATTTT. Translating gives CASNPSGSPDTQYF.

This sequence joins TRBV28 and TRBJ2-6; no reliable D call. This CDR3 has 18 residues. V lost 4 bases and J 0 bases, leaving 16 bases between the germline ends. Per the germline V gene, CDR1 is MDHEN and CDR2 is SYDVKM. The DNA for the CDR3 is TGTGCCAGCAGTTCCTTAGAAGGACGGCTCTCTGGGGCCAACGTCCTGACTTTC. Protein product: CASSSLEGRLSGANVLTF.

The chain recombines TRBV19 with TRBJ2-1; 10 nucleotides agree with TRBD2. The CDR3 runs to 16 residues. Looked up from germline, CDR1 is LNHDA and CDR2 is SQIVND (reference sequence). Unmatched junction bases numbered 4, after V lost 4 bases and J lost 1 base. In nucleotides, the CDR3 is TGTGCCAGTAGTACTACAGCGGGAGGGTCCTACAATGAGCAGTTCTTC. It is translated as CASSTTAGGSYNEQFF.

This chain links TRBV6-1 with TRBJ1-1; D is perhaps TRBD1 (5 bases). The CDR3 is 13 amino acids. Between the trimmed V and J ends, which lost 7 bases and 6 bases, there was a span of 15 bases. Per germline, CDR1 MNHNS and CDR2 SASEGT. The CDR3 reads CASMGLSSSEAFF. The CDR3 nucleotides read TGTGCCAGCATGGGACTTTCCTCTTCTGAAGCTTTCTTT.

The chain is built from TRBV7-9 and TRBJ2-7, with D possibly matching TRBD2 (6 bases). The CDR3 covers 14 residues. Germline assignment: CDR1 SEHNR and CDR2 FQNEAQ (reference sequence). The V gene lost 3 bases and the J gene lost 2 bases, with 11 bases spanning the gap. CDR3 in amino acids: CASSFRDFPYEQYF. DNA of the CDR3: TGTGCCAGCAGCTTCCGGGACTTCCCCTACGAGCAGTACTTC.

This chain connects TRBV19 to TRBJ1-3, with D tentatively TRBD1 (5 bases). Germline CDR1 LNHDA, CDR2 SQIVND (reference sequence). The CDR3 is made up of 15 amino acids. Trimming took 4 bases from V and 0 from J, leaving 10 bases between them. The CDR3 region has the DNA TGTGCCAGTAGTACCGACAGTTACTCTGGAAACACCATATATTTT. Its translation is CASSTDSYSGNTIYF. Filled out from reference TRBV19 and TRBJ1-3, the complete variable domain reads DGGITQSPKYLFRKEGQNVTLSCEQNLNHDAMYWYRQDPGQGLRLIYYSQIVNDFQKGDIAEGYSVSREKKESFPLTVTSAQKNPTAFYLCASSTDSYSGNTIYFGEGSWLTVV.

CDR3 in amino acids: CASSPPHQGSPLHF. The CDR3 region has the DNA TGTGCCAGCAGTCCCCCCCACCAGGGTTCACCCCTCCACTTT. V usage is TRBV27 and J usage is TRBJ1-6; D might be TRBD1 (5 bases). Trimming cost V 5 bases and J 9 bases, with 14 bases left between them. CDR1 is MNHEY and CDR2 is SMNVEV in the germline V gene (reference sequence). CDR3 length equals 14 residues.

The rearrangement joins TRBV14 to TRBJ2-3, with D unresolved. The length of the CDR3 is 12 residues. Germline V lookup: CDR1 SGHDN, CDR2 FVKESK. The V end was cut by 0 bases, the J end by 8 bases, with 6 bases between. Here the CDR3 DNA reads TGTGCCAGCAGCCAAGATAGGCGTACGCAGTATTTT. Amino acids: CASSQDRRTQYF.

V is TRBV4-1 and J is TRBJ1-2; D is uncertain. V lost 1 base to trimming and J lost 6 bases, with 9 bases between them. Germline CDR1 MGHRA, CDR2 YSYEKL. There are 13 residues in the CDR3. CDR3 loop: CASSQGTGNGYTF. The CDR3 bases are TGCGCCAGCAGCCAAGGTACGGGAAATGGCTACACCTTC.

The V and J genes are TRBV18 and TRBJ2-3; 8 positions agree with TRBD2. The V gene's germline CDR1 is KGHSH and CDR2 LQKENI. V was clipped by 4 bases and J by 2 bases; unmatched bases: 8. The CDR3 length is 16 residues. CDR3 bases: TGTGCCAGCTCACTTACTAGCGGAGGCCTCACAGATACGCAGTATTTT. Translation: CASSLTSGGLTDTQYF.

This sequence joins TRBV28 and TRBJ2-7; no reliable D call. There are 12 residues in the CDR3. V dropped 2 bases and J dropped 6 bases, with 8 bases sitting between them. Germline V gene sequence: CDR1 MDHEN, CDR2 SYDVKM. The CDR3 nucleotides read TGTGCCAGCAGTTTAACCACCCTCGAGCAGTACTTC. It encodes CASSLTTLEQYF. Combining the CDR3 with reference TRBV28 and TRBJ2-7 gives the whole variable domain DVKVTQSSRYLVKRTGEKVFLECVQDMDHENMFWYRQDPGLGLRLIYFSYDVKMKEKGDIPEGYSVSREKKERFSLILESASTNQTSMYLCASSLTTLEQYFGPGTRLTVT.

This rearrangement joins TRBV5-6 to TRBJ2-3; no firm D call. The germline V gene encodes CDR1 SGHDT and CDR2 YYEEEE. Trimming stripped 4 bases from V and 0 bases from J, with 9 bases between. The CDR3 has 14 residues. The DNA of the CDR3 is TGTGCCAGCAGCCCCCGGTATAGCACAGATACGCAGTATTTT. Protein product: CASSPRYSTDTQYF.

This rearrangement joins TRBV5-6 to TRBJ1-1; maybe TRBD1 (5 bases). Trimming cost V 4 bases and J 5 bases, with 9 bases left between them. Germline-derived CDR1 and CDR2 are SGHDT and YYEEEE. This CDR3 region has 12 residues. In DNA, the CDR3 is TGTGCCAGCAGCGCACAGGATACTGAAGCTTTCTTT. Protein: CASSAQDTEAFF.